Following are 22 T cell receptor beta chains from one sample sequenced in a study of T cell changes during pregnancy in multiple sclerosis (dated 2019 in TCRdb). Library generation was performed with the immunoSEQ multiplex PCR assay. TCRdb carries this immuneACCESS record with in-frame sequences only. Its versions omit some clonotypes, under half of them owing to an unresolved V gene in the studies checked, with the rest unexplained. The sample data list tens of thousands of clones, and approximately 92% of these were observed just once. Clones ranked in the top ten supply 2% to 2.5% of the sample. Material: peripheral blood, obtained after pregnancy. These receptor sequences come from a female donor with multiple sclerosis, enrolled in a pregnancy study.

This chain uses TRBV5-6 with TRBJ2-3; 7 bases align to TRBD2. Germline CDR1 and CDR2: SGHDT and YYEEEE. After removal of 0 bases from V and 6 bases from J, the junction contained 10 bases not matched to a gene. The CDR3 loop spans 16 amino acids. The CDR3 loop reads CASSLGSVAGEDTQYF. In DNA form, the CDR3 reads TGTGCCAGCAGCTTGGGGAGTGTGGCGGGAGAGGATACGCAGTATTTT.

This chain connects TRBV4-3 to TRBJ1-2; D is possibly TRBD1 (6 bases). In germline, CDR1 is LGHNA, CDR2 YSLEER. V lost 0 bases to trimming and J lost 1 base, with 12 bases between them. The CDR3 sequence is 16 residues long. CDR3 coding DNA: TGCGCCAGCAGCCAAGATTACTCACAGGGTAACTATGGCTACACCTTC. Its translation: CASSQDYSQGNYGYTF.

This chain links TRBV7-8 with TRBJ2-7; 7 bases align to TRBD1. V shed 5 bases, J shed 0 bases, and the junction held 4 bases outside the gene matches. CDR3 length equals 14 residues. The germline V gene encodes CDR1 SGHVS and CDR2 FQNEAQ. The CDR3: CASSPRDSSYEQYF. CDR3 in DNA: TGTGCCAGCAGCCCCCGGGACAGCTCCTACGAGCAGTACTTC.

The rearrangement joins TRBV6-6 to TRBJ2-7; no reliable D call. The length of the CDR3 is 15 residues. Trimming pared 5 bases from V and 1 base from J, leaving 15 bases between. Germline lookup yields CDR1 MNHNY and CDR2 SVGAGI (reference sequence). The CDR3 DNA follows: TGTGCCAGCAGTCCTCGTCTTTCGGAGTCCTACGAGCAGTACTTC. The encoded protein is CASSPRLSESYEQYF.

The rearrangement links TRBV4-1 to TRBJ1-1, with 8 bases that match TRBD1. The CDR3 consists of 14 residues. V shed 3 bases and J 1 base; nucleotides not matched to a gene: 1. Germline values: CDR1 MGHRA, CDR2 YSYEKL. CDR3 DNA sequence: TGCGCCAGCAGCCACGGACAGGGGAACACTGAAGCTTTCTTT. It is translated as CASSHGQGNTEAFF.

The sample holds one count of this clone. The rearrangement uses TRBV5-1 and TRBJ2-1; D gene uncertain. V was cut by 2 bases and J by 7 bases, with 13 bases left in between. Germline V gene lookup returns CDR1 SGHRS and CDR2 YFSETQ. This CDR3 comprises 14 residues. The CDR3 DNA is TGCGCCAGCAGCTTCGCGGCGAGAGAGAATGAGCAGTTCTTC. Translating it yields CASSFAARENEQFF.

The chain carries TRBV6-5 and TRBJ2-7; TRBD2 matches at 10 bases. This CDR3 contains 14 residues. The junction had 5 bases not matched to a gene; V was cut back by 6 bases and J by 3 bases. The germline V gene has CDR1 MNHEY and CDR2 SVGAGI. The CDR3 DNA reads TGTGCCAGCAGCCCCGGGACTAGCGTCTACGAGCAGTACTTC. Translating gives CASSPGTSVYEQYF.

This chain connects TRBV7-2 to TRBJ2-1; D is perhaps TRBD2 (5 bases). Germline V gene data show CDR1 as SGHTA and CDR2 as FQGNSA. Trimming took off 3 bases at V and 9 bases at J, with 12 bases between the two ends. The CDR3 length is 13 residues. DNA of the CDR3: TGTGCCAGCAGCTTGGCGGACGCGGGTGAGCAGTTCTTC. Protein sequence: CASSLADAGEQFF.

The chain employs TRBV2 and TRBJ1-5, with D possibly being TRBD1 (5 bases). The V end was cut by 3 bases, the J end by 4 bases, with 16 bases between. This CDR3 region has 16 residues. Per the germline V gene, CDR1 is SNHLY and CDR2 is FYNNEI. DNA for the CDR3: TGTGCCAGCAGTGACGGGGGGTTGGGGGGTAATCAGCCCCAGCATTTT. Amino acid sequence: CASSDGGLGGNQPQHF.

The chain couples TRBV5-6 to TRBJ1-3; D gene ambiguous. The germline V and J ends were trimmed by 5 bases and 0 bases, with 6 bases remaining between them. This CDR3 region has 13 residues. Germline V lookup: CDR1 SGHDT, CDR2 YYEEEE. CDR3 DNA sequence: TGTGCCAGCAGTTATTACTCTGGAAACACCATATATTTT. Translation gives CASSYYSGNTIYF.

V gene TRBV28 combines with J gene TRBJ2-1; 9 nucleotides line up with TRBD2. Trimming took 4 bases from V and 7 from J; bases not matched to a gene: 8. The CDR3 loop spans 15 amino acids. Looked up from germline, CDR1 is MDHEN and CDR2 is SYDVKM. The CDR3 loop reads CASSSLAGGRNEQFF. Written as DNA, the CDR3 is TGTGCCAGCAGTTCCTTGGCGGGAGGGAGGAATGAGCAGTTCTTC.

V and J are TRBV6-9 and TRBJ1-1; perhaps TRBD1 as D (6 bases). V was shortened by 2 bases and J by 2 bases, with 15 bases between the two germline ends. CDR1 and CDR2 from the germline V gene are MNHGY and SVAAGI. The CDR3 covers 16 residues. The CDR3, as DNA: TGTGCCAGCAGTTATGCCGAGGGACACCGAAACACTGAAGCTTTCTTT. Its translation: CASSYAEGHRNTEAFF.

The chain carries TRBV5-1 and TRBJ1-1, with D unresolved. The CDR3 totals 15 residues. V lost 8 bases and J lost 5, with 22 bases in between. From germline, CDR1 is SGHRS and CDR2 YFSETQ. CDR3 residues: CASATWAGGGTEAFF. The CDR3 nucleotides are TGCGCCAGTGCCACATGGGCGGGCGGAGGTACTGAAGCTTTCTTT.

The chain recombines TRBV7-3 with TRBJ1-2; 7 nucleotides agree with TRBD1. Germline loops: CDR1 SGHTA, CDR2 FQGTGA. V lost 5 bases to trimming and J lost 0 bases; unmatched junction nucleotides: 3. The CDR3 is made up of 14 amino acids. The CDR3 nucleotides are TGTGCCAGCAGCCCAGGGGGAGCTAACTATGGCTACACCTTC. Its protein product is CASSPGGANYGYTF.

The chain employs TRBV27 and TRBJ1-2; D perhaps matches TRBD1 (6 bases). The V gene's germline CDR1 is MNHEY and CDR2 SMNVEV (reference sequence). V was trimmed by 2 bases and J by 6 bases, leaving 10 bases between them. The CDR3 sequence is 13 residues long. CDR3 sequence (DNA): TGTGCCAGCAGTTTAGGTGGGGGCGATGGCTACACCTTC. Translated: CASSLGGGDGYTF.

The CDR3 sequence: CASSLVRVDSYEQYF. The CDR3 DNA sequence: TGCGCCAGCAGCTTGGTGAGGGTCGACTCCTACGAGCAGTACTTC. The chain couples TRBV5-1 to TRBJ2-7; D may be TRBD2 (5 bases). The CDR3 totals 15 residues. Germline CDR1 SGHRS, CDR2 YFSETQ. V dropped 0 bases and J dropped 0 bases, with 10 bases sitting between them.

CDR3 in DNA: TGTGCCAGCAGTCCCGGCATAGTTACTCCGAGGGCGCAGTATTTT. It encodes CASSPGIVTPRAQYF. This chain links TRBV6-5 with TRBJ2-3, with a tentative D call TRBD2 (5 bases). Germline values: CDR1 MNHEY, CDR2 SVGAGI. Trimming pared 5 bases from V and 10 bases from J, leaving 22 bases between. CDR3 length equals 15 residues.

The chain joins TRBV21-1 to TRBJ2-7; the listed D gene, TRBD1, was not tested against the DNA. TRBV21-1 is annotated as a pseudogene. This CDR3 is 14 amino acids long. The CDR3 DNA is TGTGCCGACGATCCCGGGACAGGGTCCTACGAGCAGTACTTC. It specifies CADDPGTGSYEQYF.

DNA of the CDR3: TGTGCCAGCAGAGCCGAAGTCAGGGCCAAGAACACCGGGGAGCTGTTTTTT. Protein sequence: CASRAEVRAKNTGELFF. This chain links TRBV2 with TRBJ2-2, with a possible D match to TRBD1 (5 bases). CDR3 size: 17 residues. The germline V gene encodes CDR1 SNHLY and CDR2 FYNNEI. V was trimmed by 6 bases and J by 1 base, leaving 18 bases between them.

The J gene is TRBJ1-1, the V gene TRBV7-2, with D hard to call. V lost 5 bases and J lost 4, with 14 bases in between. The CDR3 is 14 amino acids. Germline loops: CDR1 SGHTA, CDR2 FQGNSA. The CDR3 sequence: CASSPSGSSTEAFF. The DNA for the CDR3 is TGTGCCAGCAGCCCCTCGGGATCCAGCACTGAAGCTTTCTTT.

This chain connects TRBV5-1 to TRBJ2-2; tentative D call: TRBD2 (5 bases). From germline, CDR1 is SGHRS and CDR2 YFSETQ. This CDR3 comprises 14 residues. V was clipped by 4 bases and J by 6 bases, with 13 bases between them. CDR3 bases: TGCGCCAGCAGCGGGAGTGTCGGGGCCGGGGAGCTGTTTTTT. Encoded protein: CASSGSVGAGELFF.

The J gene is TRBJ1-5, the V gene TRBV19; tentatively, D is TRBD1 (6 bases). Germline lookup yields CDR1 LNHDA and CDR2 SQIVND (reference sequence). This CDR3 comprises 12 residues. The germline V and J ends were trimmed by 7 bases and 2 bases, with 6 bases remaining between them. CDR3 sequence: CASKGGNQPQHF. The CDR3 DNA reads as TGTGCCAGTAAGGGGGGCAATCAGCCCCAGCATTTT.